Each of the 13 T cell receptor beta chains below was sequenced from the same sample in a study of T cells in Graves' hyperthyroidism and ophthalmopathy. Amplification of TCR beta CDR3 regions used RNA as the template. TCR CDR3 regions were first amplified by RT-PCR with HTBI primers. TCRdb passed the multiplex PCR reads through MiXCR, listing each CDR3 protein once. Here the sample spans more than 650,000 distinct CDR3 sequences, 14% being singletons. The sample taken for sequencing was blood. These receptors were collected from a woman younger than 30 with Graves' hyperthyroidism.

This clonotype has a count of ten or more. This sequence joins TRBV11-2 and TRBJ2-7; no clear D. With 6 bases removed from V and 3 bases from J, the gap between germline ends came to 21 bases. In germline, CDR1 is SGHAT, CDR2 FQNNGV. CDR3 size: 16 residues. The CDR3 region has the DNA TGTGCCAGCAGAAAAGGGTTTGAGAGTAGTTTCTACGAGCAGTACTTC. It codes for CASRKGFESSFYEQYF.

This clonotype has only one observation. A read error may account for a junction end that differs from germline. The V gene is TRBV12-3 or TRBV12-4, the J gene TRBJ2-1, with TRBD2 matching 8 bases. The CDR3 length is 15 residues. The CDR3 sequence is CAGSLAGTLYNEQFF. The DNA of the CDR3 is TGTGCCGGCAGTTTAGCGGGAACCCTCTACAATGAGCAGTTCTTC.

In its sample, this clonotype was seen many times. The V call is TRBV10-3, the J call TRBJ2-2; D not certain. Germline V gene lookup returns CDR1 ENHRY and CDR2 SYGVKD. V dropped 0 bases and J dropped 0 bases, with 5 bases sitting between them. This CDR3 is built from 15 residues. The CDR3 coding sequence is TGTGCCATCAGTGAGTCAACAGCGAACACCGGGGAGCTGTTTTTT. The encoded protein is CAISESTANTGELFF.

In this sample, this clonotype turned up a few times. This chain joins TRBV28 and TRBJ1-1, with a possible D match to TRBD1 (6 bases). This CDR3 is built from 15 residues. Germline V gene sequence: CDR1 MDHEN, CDR2 SYDVKM. V lost 7 bases and J 1 base, leaving 16 bases between the germline ends. CDR3 bases: TGTGCCAGCAATCAATGGGGGGCAGGGAACACTGAAGCTTTCTTT. Encoded protein: CASNQWGAGNTEAFF. The full variable domain, completed using reference TRBV28 and TRBJ1-1, is DVKVTQSSRYLVKRTGEKVFLECVQDMDHENMFWYRQDPGLGLRLIYFSYDVKMKEKGDIPEGYSVSREKKERFSLILESASTNQTSMYLCASNQWGAGNTEAFFGQGTRLTVV.

This clonotype was observed a handful of times. This sequence joins TRBV12-3 or TRBV12-4 and TRBJ2-1; the D gene could be TRBD1 or TRBD2 (5 bases each). Deletions cut 5 bases from V and 10 bases from J, with 18 bases between. CDR3 length: 14 residues. The chain's CDR3 is CASSKTGTSEEQFF. In nucleotides, the CDR3 is TGTGCCAGCAGTAAAACCGGGACCAGCGAGGAGCAGTTCTTC.

The table lists this clonotype with a few counts. The chain couples TRBV7-9 to TRBJ1-5; 8 nucleotides line up with TRBD1. The trim removed 4 bases at V and 4 bases at J, leaving 6 bases unmatched. Germline V gene lookup returns CDR1 SEHNR and CDR2 FQNEAQ (reference sequence). This CDR3 contains 15 residues. Here the CDR3 reads CASSSDRALNQPQHF. The CDR3, as DNA: TGTGCCAGCAGCTCGGACAGGGCCTTAAATCAGCCCCAGCATTTT.

The chain carries TRBV20-1 and TRBJ2-7, with TRBD2 matching 12 bases. Unmatched junction bases numbered 13, after V lost 3 bases and J lost 7 bases. The CDR3 is 16 amino acids. Germline CDR1 is DFQATT and CDR2 is SNEGSKA (reference sequence). CDR3 in amino acids: CSARLRASGGAGEQYF. The CDR3 DNA reads TGCAGTGCTAGGCTCCGAGCTAGCGGGGGGGCGGGTGAGCAGTACTTC.

The table lists this clonotype with many counts. This chain connects TRBV27 to TRBJ2-5; D might be TRBD1 (6 bases). V was shortened by 4 bases and J by 5 bases, with 11 bases between the two germline ends. Germline CDR1 and CDR2: MNHEY and SMNVEV (reference sequence). The CDR3 covers 13 residues. The CDR3 DNA reads TGTGCCAGCAGTTACACAGGGTCGGAGACCCAGTACTTC. It codes for CASSYTGSETQYF.

J is TRBJ1-1 and V is TRBV6-1; tentative D call: TRBD1 (5 bases). Trimming removed 5 bases at V and 8 bases at J, with 18 bases between. Looked up from germline, CDR1 is MNHNS and CDR2 is SASEGT. This CDR3 spans 14 amino acids. The DNA of the CDR3 is TGTGCCAGCAGTAAACAGGCGCGGGGGAGGGAAGCTTTCTTT. Protein: CASSKQARGREAFF.

This clonotype was found a few times. This chain joins TRBV12-3 or TRBV12-4 and TRBJ2-5; 10 bases fit TRBD2. The V segment lost 7 bases and the J segment 5 bases; nucleotides outside the gene matches: 10. This CDR3 has 15 amino acids. CDR3 bases: TGTGCCAGCACCTATAGCGGGAGGTCGAGGGAGACCCAGTACTTC. Amino acids: CASTYSGRSRETQYF.

This clonotype has more than one count but fewer than ten. The chain combines TRBV19 with TRBJ1-2; 9 positions match TRBD1. The CDR3 is 12 amino acids. V shed 10 bases and J 4 bases; nucleotides not matched to a gene: 4. Germline loops: CDR1 LNHDA, CDR2 SQIVND (reference sequence). The CDR3: CATRTGAYGYTF. For the CDR3, the DNA is TGTGCCACCCGGACAGGGGCCTATGGCTACACCTTC.

For this clonotype: One junction end does not reproduce the germline sequence, and a read error may be involved. The chain is built from TRBV7-7 and TRBJ2-3; possible D gene TRBD2, 5 bases. Germline V gene data show CDR1 as SSHAT and CDR2 as FNYEAQ (reference sequence). This CDR3 comprises 15 residues. The CDR3 protein is CASSRGSVRTDTQYF. In nucleotides, the CDR3 is TGTGCTAGCAGCCGGGGATCAGTTCGCACAGATACGCAGTATTTT.

This clonotype has ten or more counts. The gene calls are TRBV6-5 and TRBJ1-1; a possible D gene is TRBD1 (5 bases). The germline V and J ends were trimmed by 0 bases and 0 bases, with 8 bases remaining between them. This CDR3 is 15 amino acids long. Germline-derived CDR1 and CDR2 are MNHEY and SVGAGI. As DNA, the CDR3 is TGTGCCAGCAGTTACTCTGGGGCTCTGAACACTGAAGCTTTCTTT. This translates into CASSYSGALNTEAFF.